One sample yielded the 30 T cell receptor beta chains listed below, sequenced in a study of beta chain features in type 1 diabetes (dated by TCRdb to about 2018). Preparation of the library involved the immunoSEQ multiplex PCR assay. The entire amount of isolated RNA was reverse transcribed using the High Capacity cDNA Reverse Transcription Kit, so the sequenced TCRB transcripts were expressed ones. TCRdb retrieved this table from immuneACCESS and kept in-frame rearrangements only. Not all clones are present; in checked studies, unresolved V genes account for under half, and no reason is known for the remainder. This sample is represented by hundreds of thousands of clones; around 14% of them were singletons. The ten largest clones take up more than 0.02% of the sample. Sequencing was carried out using naive CD4+ T cells from blood. Read against the paper, the sample's cell subset or site label means: true naive CD4+ T cells. Receptors originate from a woman between 40 and 55 years old in good health.

The CDR3: CASHSGGVTDTQYF. In DNA, the CDR3 is TGCGCCAGCCACAGCGGGGGTGTGACAGATACGCAGTATTTT. This rearrangement joins TRBV5-1 to TRBJ2-3; 8 bases fit TRBD2. CDR1 and CDR2 from the germline V gene are SGHRS and YFSETQ. The CDR3 has 14 residues. V lost 7 bases to trimming and J lost 3 bases; unmatched junction nucleotides: 7.

The chain carries TRBV5-4 and TRBJ2-2, with 13 positions matching TRBD2. The germline CDR1 and CDR2 sequences are SGHNT and YYREEE (reference sequence). The CDR3 has 17 residues. With V trimmed by 1 base and J by 5 bases, 5 bases remained unmatched. The CDR3 nucleotides are TGTGCCAGCAGCTTGTTACTAGCGGGGGGGCCAACCGGGGAGCTGTTTTTT. This gives the protein CASSLLLAGGPTGELFF.

The chain links TRBV18 to TRBJ1-1; D is undetermined. The V gene lost 8 bases and the J gene lost 0 bases, with 16 bases spanning the gap. From germline, CDR1 is KGHSH and CDR2 LQKENI. This CDR3 spans 15 amino acids. CDR3 nucleotides: TGTGCCAGCCGTGGCCAGATCTCCTTGAACACTGAAGCTTTCTTT. It translates to CASRGQISLNTEAFF.

This clone was picked up a small number of times. The V call is TRBV5-4, the J call TRBJ1-1, with TRBD1 as a possible D gene (5 bases). In germline, CDR1 is SGHNT, CDR2 YYREEE (reference sequence). Trimming left V 3 bases short and J 4 bases short, with 13 bases between. The CDR3 totals 14 residues. In DNA, the CDR3 is TGTGCCAGCAGCTCTAAGGACATAATCACTGAAGCTTTCTTT. Amino acid sequence: CASSSKDIITEAFF.

This clone has a handful of counts. V gene TRBV7-9 combines with J gene TRBJ2-5, with D possibly TRBD2 on 5 matching bases. The CDR3 consists of 13 residues. Trimming took off 5 bases at V and 4 bases at J, with 11 bases between the two ends. The germline gives CDR1 SEHNR, CDR2 FQNEAQ (reference sequence). The CDR3, as DNA: TGTGCCAGCAGCCGGGGAGTCCCAGAGACCCAGTACTTC. Amino acids: CASSRGVPETQYF.

The sample holds a few counts of this clone. The chain has TRBV18 and TRBJ1-1; D possibly corresponds to TRBD1 (6 bases). Germline V lookup: CDR1 KGHSH, CDR2 LQKENI. This CDR3 is 14 amino acids long. V was pared by 5 bases and J by 4 bases, with 14 bases between. The CDR3 spells CASSSTGSGTEAFF. The CDR3 DNA reads as TGTGCCAGCTCAAGCACAGGGTCGGGCACTGAAGCTTTCTTT.

The sample holds a few counts of this clone. V and J are TRBV4-3 and TRBJ2-1, with TRBD2 as a possible D gene (7 bases). This CDR3 comprises 15 residues. From germline, CDR1 is LGHNA and CDR2 YSLEER. The germline V and J ends were trimmed by 1 base and 8 bases, with 15 bases remaining between them. CDR3 DNA sequence: TGCGCCAGCAGCCAAGTTGTGGGGGGGCTCGATGAGCAGTTCTTC. Its translation is CASSQVVGGLDEQFF.

This clone was seen more than once but under ten times. V and J are TRBV5-1 and TRBJ1-1; weak D call: TRBD1 (6 bases). The germline V and J ends were trimmed by 0 bases and 0 bases, with 9 bases remaining between them. This CDR3 has 15 residues. CDR1 is SGHRS, CDR2 YFSETQ, per germline. CDR3 sequence: CASSLDGGVNTEAFF. CDR3 nucleotide sequence: TGCGCCAGCAGCTTGGATGGGGGCGTGAACACTGAAGCTTTCTTT.

J is TRBJ1-4 and V is TRBV7-2, with TRBD1 identical over 7 bases. The V and J ends lost 6 bases and 4 bases, in that order; junction bases with no gene match: 11. Germline V gene lookup returns CDR1 SGHTA and CDR2 FQGNSA. This CDR3 has 16 residues. The CDR3 loop reads CASRFQGSGGNEKLFF. The DNA for the CDR3 is TGTGCCAGCAGATTCCAGGGATCAGGGGGTAATGAAAAACTGTTTTTT.

The sample holds a few counts of this clone. The chain links TRBV19 to TRBJ2-3, with 13 bases matching TRBD2. The CDR3 contains 18 residues. J lost 5 bases, V lost 4 bases, and 12 bases had no gene match. CDR1 and CDR2 from the germline V gene are LNHDA and SQIVND (reference sequence). The CDR3 DNA follows: TGTGCCAGTAGTACAACGACTAGCGGGGGGCCGGGTATAGATACGCAGTATTTT. It yields the protein CASSTTTSGGPGIDTQYF.

The chain combines TRBV10-3 with TRBJ2-2; unclear D gene. Germline values: CDR1 ENHRY, CDR2 SYGVKD. CDR3 length equals 13 residues. V was shortened by 2 bases and J by 3 bases, with 4 bases between the two germline ends. The CDR3 DNA reads TGTGCCATCAGTGAGGTCGACACCGGGGAGCTGTTTTTT. The encoded protein is CAISEVDTGELFF.

J is TRBJ2-7 and V is TRBV5-6; TRBD1 aligns across 10 bases. This CDR3 spans 16 amino acids. The V segment lost 4 bases and the J segment 2 bases; nucleotides outside the gene matches: 9. CDR1 SGHDT and CDR2 YYEEEE come from the germline V gene. The CDR3 DNA sequence: TGTGCCAGCAGCATACCAGGACAGGGGGTTACCTACGAGCAGTACTTC. Its protein is CASSIPGQGVTYEQYF. Complete variable domain (other parts from reference TRBV5-6 and TRBJ2-7): DAGVTQSPTHLIKTRGQQVTLRCSPKSGHDTVSWYQQALGQGPQFIFQYYEEEERQRGNFPDRFSGHQFPNYSSELNVNALLLGDSALYLCASSIPGQGVTYEQYFGPGTRLTVT.

This clone was picked up a small number of times. V is TRBV2 and J is TRBJ1-2, with TRBD1 matching over 9 bases. This CDR3 is built from 14 residues. V trimming: 9 bases; J trimming: 7 bases; junction bases outside the gene matches: 12. Germline CDR1 is SNHLY and CDR2 is FYNNEI. The CDR3 DNA is TGTGCCAGTCCACGGGACAGGGAGCTTAGTGGCTACACCTTC. Translating it yields CASPRDRELSGYTF.

Worth noting for this clone: Germline is not matched at one junction end, which may reflect a read error. The CDR3 region is CASGDRGNSGEQFF. In DNA form, the CDR3 reads TGCGCCAGCGGTGACAGGGGTAATTCGGGTGAGCAGTTCTTC. The chain carries TRBV10-2 and TRBJ2-1; 8 positions agree with TRBD1. The CDR3 spans 14 residues. Germline CDR1 reads WSHSY; CDR2 reads SAAADI.

This clone appeared a few times. This rearrangement joins TRBV27 to TRBJ2-3; 13 nucleotides agree with TRBD2. CDR1 and CDR2 (germline): MNHEY, SMNVEV (reference sequence). The CDR3 has 13 amino acids. Germline trimming cut 9 bases from V and 6 bases from J; bases unmatched to any gene: 3. CDR3 nucleotides: TGTGCCAGTGGGACTAGCGGGGCGGATACGCAGTATTTT. As protein: CASGTSGADTQYF.

In its sample, this clone was seen a few times. The chain links TRBV2 to TRBJ2-5; 8 bases fit TRBD2. This CDR3 region has 15 residues. V gave up 2 bases and J gave up 5 bases; unmatched junction bases: 7. The germline gives CDR1 SNHLY, CDR2 FYNNEI. The CDR3 here is CASSERGGLEETQYF. The DNA of the CDR3 is TGTGCCAGCAGTGAAAGGGGGGGACTAGAGGAGACCCAGTACTTC.

This clone has a handful of counts. The rearrangement joins TRBV10-1 to TRBJ1-2; 7 bases fit TRBD1. CDR1 is WNHNN and CDR2 is SYGVQD in the germline V gene (reference sequence). The V and J ends lost 3 bases and 5 bases, in that order; junction bases with no gene match: 3. CDR3 size: 13 residues. The CDR3 region is CASSDLQGYGYTF. As DNA, the CDR3 is TGCGCCAGCAGTGATTTACAGGGGTATGGCTACACCTTC.

DNA of the CDR3: TGTGCCAGCAGCACCCGGGACAGGGGGTTTAGGCATGAGCAGTTCTTC. This codes for CASSTRDRGFRHEQFF. The chain recombines TRBV9 with TRBJ2-1; 11 bases agree with TRBD1. The V and J ends lost 4 bases and 8 bases, in that order; junction bases with no gene match: 11. CDR1 SGDLS and CDR2 YYNGEE come from the germline V gene. The length of the CDR3 is 16 residues.

This chain uses TRBV11-2 with TRBJ2-5; possible D gene TRBD2, 5 bases. The germline CDR1 and CDR2 sequences are SGHAT and FQNNGV. The CDR3 extends over 12 amino acids. V gave up 1 base and J gave up 7 bases, with 7 bases separating them. CDR3 residues: CASSLGGLTQYF. The CDR3 nucleotides are TGTGCCAGCAGCTTAGGAGGGTTGACCCAGTACTTC. The variable domain in full, completed from reference TRBV11-2 and TRBJ2-5, reads EAGVAQSPRYKIIEKRQSVAFWCNPISGHATLYWYQQILGQGPKLLIQFQNNGVVDDSQLPKDRFSAERLKGVDSTLKIQPAKLEDSAVYLCASSLGGLTQYFGPGTRLLVL.

The genes are TRBV19 and TRBJ1-4, with 7 bases identical to TRBD1. In germline, CDR1 is LNHDA, CDR2 SQIVND (reference sequence). This CDR3 comprises 13 residues. V shed 5 bases, J shed 11 bases, and the junction held 8 bases outside the gene matches. In DNA form, the CDR3 reads TGTGCCAGTAGTCAGGGGGACCGGGAGAAACTGTTTTTT. This translates into CASSQGDREKLFF.

Concerning this clone itself: The junction departs from the called germline gene at one end, perhaps through a read error. The J gene is TRBJ2-1, the V gene TRBV7-7; TRBD2 aligns across 12 bases. The CDR3 length is 16 residues. Germline V lookup: CDR1 SSHAT, CDR2 FNYEAQ (reference sequence). The DNA of the CDR3 is TGTGCTAGCAGCCCGACTAGCGGGGGCCTCTACAATGAGCAGTTCTTC. Amino acid sequence: CASSPTSGGLYNEQFF. Full variable domain (rest looked up from reference TRBV7-7 and TRBJ2-1): GAGVSQSPRYKVTKRGQDVTLRCDPISSHATLYWYQQALGQGPEFLTYFNYEAQPDKSGLPSDRFSAERPEGSISTLTIQRTEQRDSAMYRCASSPTSGGLYNEQFFGPGTRLTVL.

In DNA, the CDR3 is TGCGCCAGCAGCTCGGACAGGGGCGGGGAAAAACTGTTTTTT. This codes for CASSSDRGGEKLFF. V is TRBV5-1 and J is TRBJ1-4, with 9 bases lining up with TRBD1. CDR3 size: 14 residues. V trimming: 3 bases; J trimming: 8 bases; junction bases outside the gene matches: 5. Germline V CDR1 and CDR2: SGHRS, YFSETQ.

As to this clone: As the CDR3 is not closed by the conserved phenylalanine or tryptophan, this likely results from a read error. This rearrangement joins TRBV11-2 to TRBJ1-6; 11 nucleotides line up with TRBD1. The V segment lost 0 bases and the J segment 10 bases; nucleotides outside the gene matches: 11. Germline V lookup: CDR1 SGHAT, CDR2 FQNNGV. This CDR3 spans 18 amino acids. The CDR3: CASSLERGKWTGGSPLHS. DNA for the CDR3: TGTGCCAGCAGCTTAGAACGGGGCAAGTGGACAGGGGGCTCACCCCTCCACTCT.

This chain connects TRBV4-1 to TRBJ2-1; 7 bases are a match to TRBD1. This CDR3 has 16 amino acids. Germline V lookup: CDR1 MGHRA, CDR2 YSYEKL. V gave up 5 bases and J gave up 5 bases; unmatched junction bases: 12. The CDR3, as DNA: TGCGCCAGCAGCACCGACAGGGTTCCGGCCGACAATGAGCAGTTCTTC. It codes for CASSTDRVPADNEQFF.

This clone was picked up a small number of times. The chain recombines TRBV6-5 with TRBJ1-6, with D tentatively TRBD1 (5 bases). Trimming removed 2 bases from V and 9 bases from J, with 17 bases in between. The germline CDR1 and CDR2 sequences are MNHEY and SVGAGI. The CDR3 loop spans 16 amino acids. CDR3 DNA sequence: TGTGCCAGCAGTTACACGTCTGGGACCGGGGGTTCACCCCTCCACTTT. Translating gives CASSYTSGTGGSPLHF.

The CDR3 sequence is CASVRGGVNTEAFF. Written as DNA, the CDR3 is TGTGCCAGCGTCAGGGGAGGGGTGAACACTGAAGCTTTCTTT. The chain uses TRBV2 and TRBJ1-1, with a possible D match to TRBD1 (6 bases). V gave up 8 bases and J gave up 0 bases, with 13 bases separating them. The CDR3 consists of 14 residues. CDR1 and CDR2 (germline): SNHLY, FYNNEI. The complete variable domain, with remaining parts taken from reference TRBV2 and TRBJ1-1, reads EPEVTQTPSHQVTQMGQEVILRCVPISNHLYFYWYRQILGQKVEFLVSFYNNEISEKSEIFDDQFSVERPDGSNFTLKIRSTKLEDSAMYFCASVRGGVNTEAFFGQGTRLTVV.

Note on this clone: Within the sample, other DNA sequences also encode this same CDR3. The genes are TRBV19 and TRBJ1-5; TRBD1 agrees at 9 bases. After removal of 0 bases from V and 4 bases from J, the junction contained 1 base not matched to a gene. Germline V gene data show CDR1 as LNHDA and CDR2 as SQIVND (reference sequence). This CDR3 comprises 15 residues. The CDR3 reads CASSIEGTGNQPQHF. In DNA, the CDR3 is TGTGCCAGTAGTATAGAAGGGACAGGGAATCAGCCCCAGCATTTT.

The chain joins TRBV5-1 to TRBJ1-5; 8 bases are shared with TRBD1. V was pared by 5 bases and J by 2 bases, with 3 bases of the junction left unmatched. This CDR3 is 14 amino acids long. The germline CDR1 and CDR2 sequences are SGHRS and YFSETQ. CDR3 sequence reads: CASSIQGGNQPQHF. The CDR3, as DNA: TGCGCCAGCAGTATACAGGGGGGCAATCAGCCCCAGCATTTT.

The chain employs TRBV4-3 and TRBJ2-3, with TRBD2 matching over 7 bases. Trimming removed 0 bases from V and 4 bases from J; junction bases left unmatched: 7. This CDR3 comprises 16 residues. The germline V gene encodes CDR1 LGHNA and CDR2 YSLEER. For the CDR3, the DNA is TGCGCCAGCAGCCAAGATTCGACTAGCCCGGCAGATACGCAGTATTTT. Its protein product is CASSQDSTSPADTQYF.

This clone was observed a handful of times. The chain combines TRBV4-1 with TRBJ1-4; D is possibly TRBD1 (5 bases). V lost 4 bases, J lost 3 bases, and 12 bases lay in between. The CDR3 loop spans 15 amino acids. CDR1 MGHRA and CDR2 YSYEKL come from the germline V gene. The CDR3 region has the DNA TGCGCCAGCAGCCTGACAGTGGCGGCTAATGAAAAACTGTTTTTT. It yields the protein CASSLTVAANEKLFF.